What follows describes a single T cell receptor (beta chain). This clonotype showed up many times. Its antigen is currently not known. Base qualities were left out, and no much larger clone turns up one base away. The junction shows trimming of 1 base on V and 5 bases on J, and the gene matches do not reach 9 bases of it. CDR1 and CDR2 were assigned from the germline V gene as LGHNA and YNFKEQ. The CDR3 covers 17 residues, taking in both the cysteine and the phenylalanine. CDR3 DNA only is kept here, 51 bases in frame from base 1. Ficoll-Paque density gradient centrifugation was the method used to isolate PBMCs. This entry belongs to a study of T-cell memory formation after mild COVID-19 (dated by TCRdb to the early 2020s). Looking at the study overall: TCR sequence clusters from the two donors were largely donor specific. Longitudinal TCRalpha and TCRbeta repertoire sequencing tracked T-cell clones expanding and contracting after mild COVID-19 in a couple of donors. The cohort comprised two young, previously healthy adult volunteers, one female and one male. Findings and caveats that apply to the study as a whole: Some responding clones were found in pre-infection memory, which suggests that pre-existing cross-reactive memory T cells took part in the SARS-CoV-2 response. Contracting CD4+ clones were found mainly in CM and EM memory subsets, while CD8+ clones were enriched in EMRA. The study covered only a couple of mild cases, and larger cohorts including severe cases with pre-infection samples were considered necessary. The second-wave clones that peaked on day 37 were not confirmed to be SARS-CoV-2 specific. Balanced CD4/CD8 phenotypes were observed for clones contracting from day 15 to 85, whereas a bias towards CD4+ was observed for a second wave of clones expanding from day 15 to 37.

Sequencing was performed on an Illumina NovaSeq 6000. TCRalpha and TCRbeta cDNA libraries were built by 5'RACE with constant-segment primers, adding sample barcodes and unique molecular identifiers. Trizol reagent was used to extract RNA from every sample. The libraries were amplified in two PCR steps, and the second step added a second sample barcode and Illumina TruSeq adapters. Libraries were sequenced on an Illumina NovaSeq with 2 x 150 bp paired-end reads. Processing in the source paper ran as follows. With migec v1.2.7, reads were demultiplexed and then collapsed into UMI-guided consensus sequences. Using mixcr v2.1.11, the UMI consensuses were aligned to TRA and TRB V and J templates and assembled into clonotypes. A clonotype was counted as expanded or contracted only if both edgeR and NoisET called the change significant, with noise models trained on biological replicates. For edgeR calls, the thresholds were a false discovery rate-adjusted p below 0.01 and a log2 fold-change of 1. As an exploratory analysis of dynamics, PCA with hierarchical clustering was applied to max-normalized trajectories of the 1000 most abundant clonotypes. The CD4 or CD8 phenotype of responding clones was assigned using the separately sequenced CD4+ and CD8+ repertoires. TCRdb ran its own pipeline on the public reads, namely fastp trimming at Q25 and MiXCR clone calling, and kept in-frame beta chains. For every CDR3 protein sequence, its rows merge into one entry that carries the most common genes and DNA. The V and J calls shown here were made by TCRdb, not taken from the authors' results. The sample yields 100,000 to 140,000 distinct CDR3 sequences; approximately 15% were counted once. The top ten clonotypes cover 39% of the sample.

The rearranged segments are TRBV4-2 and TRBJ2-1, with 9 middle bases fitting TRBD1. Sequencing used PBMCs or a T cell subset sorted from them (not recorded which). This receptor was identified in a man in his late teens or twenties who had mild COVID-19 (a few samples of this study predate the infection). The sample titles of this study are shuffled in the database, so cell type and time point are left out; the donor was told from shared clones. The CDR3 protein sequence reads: CASSQGHGTGWDNEQFF. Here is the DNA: TGTGCCAGCAGCCAAGGCCACGGGACAGGGTGGGACAATGAGCAGTTCTTC.